This TCR beta chain stems from a study of metastatic and nonmetastatic thyroid tumors. Across the study: The authors compared repertoires across blood and tumor or nodule tissue from malignant and benign thyroid patients.

The CDR3 is 15 residues long. Germline V gene lookup returns CDR1 SGDLS and CDR2 YYNGEE. Original methodology: CDR3 was compared across clinicopathological groups, and the resulting differences were used to build a distant-metastasis classifier for papillary thyroid cancer. TCRdb re-analyzed the PCR reads through MiXCR. TCRdb's processing, not the authors', yielded these V and J calls. In the table there are more than 25,000 clones, more than 20% of which are singletons. Points from the study as a whole: Significantly higher TCR beta diversity was reportedly seen in malignant thyroid tumors than benign nodules, in blood and tumor.

Thyroid surgery took place with no prior treatment in any patient. Details on this clone: What it binds is unknown. Germline is not matched at one junction end, which may reflect a read error.

This receptor was taken from a male donor with papillary thyroid cancer or a benign thyroid nodule (not recorded which). Some clones in this sample may be carry-over from other donors' samples. The gene calls are TRBV9 and TRBJ2-1, with 7 bases matching TRBD2. Sequencing was done on a sample of blood. The CDR3 protein is CASSGPGTTYNEQFF. The CDR3 nucleotides are TGTGCCAGCAGCGGCCCCGGGACTACATACAACGAGCAGTTCTTC.